The 5 T cell receptor beta chains given below trace back to one sample, sequenced in a study of identifying expanded T cells in peripheral blood. The protocol was immunoSEQ multiplex PCR, while the TCRdb copy is restricted to in-frame clones and leaves out a portion. This table has 100,000 to 150,000 clones, roughly 84% appearing once. Sequencing was carried out using blood. The receptors stem from a person between 18 and 75 years old in good health.

This clone was detected only once. The chain employs TRBV5-6 and TRBJ2-5; 9 bases match TRBD1. V was pared by 4 bases and J by 3 bases, with 13 bases of the junction left unmatched. The germline CDR1 and CDR2 sequences are SGHDT and YYEEEE. The CDR3 has 17 amino acids. This chain's CDR3 is CASSPPGATGGKETQYF. DNA for the CDR3: TGTGCCAGCAGCCCCCCTGGAGCGACAGGGGGTAAAGAGACCCAGTACTTC. The full variable domain, with the rest looked up from reference TRBV5-6 and TRBJ2-5, is DAGVTQSPTHLIKTRGQQVTLRCSPKSGHDTVSWYQQALGQGPQFIFQYYEEEERQRGNFPDRFSGHQFPNYSSELNVNALLLGDSALYLCASSPPGATGGKETQYFGPGTRLLVL.

The V call is TRBV27, the J call TRBJ1-4; TRBD1 aligns across 7 bases. This CDR3 has 15 amino acids. The germline V gene encodes CDR1 MNHEY and CDR2 SMNVEV (reference sequence). With V trimmed by 4 bases and J by 4 bases, 6 bases remained unmatched. The CDR3 coding sequence is TGTGCCAGCAGTTCCCCCGGGACAGTTAATGAAAAACTGTTTTTT. Protein: CASSSPGTVNEKLFF.

This clone showed up just once. The genes are TRBV4-3 and TRBJ1-1; tentatively, D is TRBD1 (6 bases). Germline V gene data show CDR1 as LGHNA and CDR2 as YSLEER. V was trimmed by 1 base and J by 0 bases, leaving 9 bases between them. The CDR3 covers 15 residues. As DNA, the CDR3 is TGCGCCAGCAGCCAAGGGACAGCTATGAACACTGAAGCTTTCTTT. Protein sequence: CASSQGTAMNTEAFF.

The chain carries TRBV4-3 and TRBJ1-5; TRBD1 is a possible D gene (5 bases). Trimming shortened V by 0 bases and J by 5 bases, and 11 bases separated the two germline ends. Germline V gene lookup returns CDR1 LGHNA and CDR2 YSLEER. The CDR3 consists of 15 residues. The CDR3 DNA is TGCGCCAGCAGCCAAGACTTTAGGGGTGATCAGCCCCAGCATTTT. Translated: CASSQDFRGDQPQHF.

The rearrangement uses TRBV18 and TRBJ1-3; D may be TRBD1 (6 bases). The CDR3 is 16 amino acids. V was cut by 4 bases and J by 3 bases, with 16 bases left in between. From germline, CDR1 is KGHSH and CDR2 LQKENI. DNA for the CDR3: TGTGCCAGCTCACAGAATCCACAGGGTAATGGAAACACCATATATTTT. Translating it yields CASSQNPQGNGNTIYF.